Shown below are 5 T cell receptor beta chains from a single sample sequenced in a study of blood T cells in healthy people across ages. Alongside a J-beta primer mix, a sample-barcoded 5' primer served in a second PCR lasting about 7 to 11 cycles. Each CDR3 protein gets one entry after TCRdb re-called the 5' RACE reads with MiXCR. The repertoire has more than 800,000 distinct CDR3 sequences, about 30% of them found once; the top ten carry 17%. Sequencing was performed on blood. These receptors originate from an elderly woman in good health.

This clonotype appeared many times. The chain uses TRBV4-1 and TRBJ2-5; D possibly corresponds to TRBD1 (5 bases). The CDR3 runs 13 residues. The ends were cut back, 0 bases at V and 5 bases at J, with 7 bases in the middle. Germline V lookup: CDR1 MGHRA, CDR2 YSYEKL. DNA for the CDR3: TGCGCCAGCAGCCAAGATAAGGGGGAGACCCAGTACTTC. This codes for CASSQDKGETQYF.

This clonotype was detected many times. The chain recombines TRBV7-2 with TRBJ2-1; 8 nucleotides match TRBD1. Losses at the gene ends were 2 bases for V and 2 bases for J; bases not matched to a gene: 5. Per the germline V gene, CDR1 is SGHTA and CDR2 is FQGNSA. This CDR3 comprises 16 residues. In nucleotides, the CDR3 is TGTGCCAGCAGCTTACAGGGGGCCCAAACCTACAATGAGCAGTTCTTC. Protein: CASSLQGAQTYNEQFF.

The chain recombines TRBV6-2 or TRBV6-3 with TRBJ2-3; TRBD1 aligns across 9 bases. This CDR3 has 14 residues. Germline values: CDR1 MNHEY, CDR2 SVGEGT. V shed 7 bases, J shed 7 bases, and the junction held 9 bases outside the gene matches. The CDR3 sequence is CASNSRDRVNTQYF. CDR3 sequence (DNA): TGTGCCAGCAACTCACGGGACAGGGTGAATACGCAGTATTTT.

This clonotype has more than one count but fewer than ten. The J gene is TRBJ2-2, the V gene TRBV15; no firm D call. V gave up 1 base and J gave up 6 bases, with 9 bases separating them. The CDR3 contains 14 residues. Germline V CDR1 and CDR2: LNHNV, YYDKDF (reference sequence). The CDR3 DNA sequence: TGTGCCACCAGCAGAGGTAACAGCGCCGGGGAGCTGTTTTTT. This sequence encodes CATSRGNSAGELFF. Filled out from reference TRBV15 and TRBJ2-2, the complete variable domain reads DAMVIQNPRYQVTQFGKPVTLSCSQTLNHNVMYWYQQKSSQAPKLLFHYYDKDFNNEADTPDNFQSRRPNTSFCFLDIRSPGLGDTAMYLCATSRGNSAGELFFGEGSRLTVL.

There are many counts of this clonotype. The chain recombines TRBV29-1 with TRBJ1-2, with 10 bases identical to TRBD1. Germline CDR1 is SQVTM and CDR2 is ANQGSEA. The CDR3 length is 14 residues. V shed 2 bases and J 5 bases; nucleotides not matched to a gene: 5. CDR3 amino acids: CSVEQDRGKYGYTF. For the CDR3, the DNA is TGCAGCGTTGAACAGGACAGGGGGAAGTATGGCTACACCTTC.